The rows below give T cell receptor beta chains drawn from one sample of a study of cytomegalovirus exposure and HLA in healthy donors. TCRdb's copy holds only in-frame clones and misses some; the assay was immunoSEQ multiplex PCR. The sample holds 200,000 to 300,000 clones, 90% seen once. The specimen was PBMCs. The source is a woman aged 30 to 39 in good health and CMV-seronegative. CDR3s include the opening cysteine and the closing phenylalanine or tryptophan. D genes are given only for firm matches. Clone size appears in some rows only: once, few, many, or a class for an expanded clone.

TRBV27	.	TRBD2	TRBJ2-7	TGTGCCAGCAGCACAATAGCGGGGAGCCCCCACGAGCAGTACTTC	CASSTIAGSPHEQYF
TRBV30	.	.	TRBJ1-2	TGTGCCTGGGTTCCAGGGAACGGGCTACGCGGTGGCTACACCTTC	CAWVPGNGLRGGYTF
TRBV28	.	.	TRBJ2-2	TGTGCCAGCAGCCTCGGAGAGGGAGTGGGCACCGGGGAGCTGTTTTTT	CASSLGEGVGTGELFF
TRBV7-9	.	.	TRBJ1-4	TGTGCCAGCAGCGCGGGAGGGATGAGGGAAAAACTGTTTTTT	CASSAGGMREKLFF
TRBV11-3	.	.	TRBJ1-5	TGTGCCAGCAGCCTCAGGGTTGGTCAGCCCCAGCATTTT	CASSLRVGQPQHF
TRBV29-1	.	.	TRBJ2-7	TGCAGCGTTGAGACAGGTAACACCTACGAGCAGTACTTC	CSVETGNTYEQYF
TRBV27	.	.	TRBJ1-3	TGTGCCAGCAGTCCTTCCCTGGTTGACTCTGGAAACACCATATATTTT	CASSPSLVDSGNTIYF
TRBV4-1	.	.	TRBJ2-4	TGCGCCAGCAGCCCCCAGTCCGCCAAAAACATTCAGTACTTC	CASSPQSAKNIQYF
TRBV7-8	few	.	TRBJ2-5	TGTGCCAGCAGCTTAGGGCGGAAACAACAAGAGACCCAGTACTTC	CASSLGRKQQETQYF
TRBV27	.	.	TRBJ1-4	TGTGCCAGCAGTTTACGGGCCGAAAAACTGTTTTTT	CASSLRAEKLFF
TRBV30	.	TRBD1	TRBJ1-2	TGTGCCTGGCGTCTTACAGGGGGCGAAGGCTACACCTTC	CAWRLTGGEGYTF
TRBV7-9	.	.	TRBJ2-7	TGTGCCAGCAGCGGCCGGGACGGCTACGAGCAGTACTTC	CASSGRDGYEQYF